The following is a TCR beta chain sequence with its context. Germline CDR1 LNHDA, CDR2 SQIVND (reference sequence). Trimming shortened V by 3 bases and J by 10 bases, and 13 bases separated the two germline ends. The CDR3 is 13 residues long. This entry comes from a study of cytomegalovirus exposure and HLA in healthy donors. Nominally healthy donors provided the samples, though records likely missed some immune exposures. PCR used 60 Vbeta primers and 13 Jbeta primers. Measured with immunoSEQ multiplex PCR; TCRdb has only the in-frame clones, and not every one. The table lists 100,000 to 150,000 clones, more than 65% of them singletons.

The chain employs TRBV19 and TRBJ2-1; D ambiguous. Sequenced: PBMCs. The sequence derives from a man aged 18 to 30 in good health and CMV-seropositive. The CDR3 nucleotides read TGTGCCAGTAGTATGGATTTCAGGAACGAGCAGTTCTTC. Translation gives CASSMDFRNEQFF.